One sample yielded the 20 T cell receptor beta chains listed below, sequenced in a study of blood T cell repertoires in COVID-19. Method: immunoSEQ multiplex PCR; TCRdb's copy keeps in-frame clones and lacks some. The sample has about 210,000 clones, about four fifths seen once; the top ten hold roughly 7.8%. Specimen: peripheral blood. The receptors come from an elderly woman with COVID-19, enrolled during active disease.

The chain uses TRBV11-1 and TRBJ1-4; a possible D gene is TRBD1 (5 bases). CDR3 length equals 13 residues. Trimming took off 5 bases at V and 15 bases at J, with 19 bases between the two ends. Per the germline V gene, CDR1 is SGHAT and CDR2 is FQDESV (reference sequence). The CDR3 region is CASSPHSGGEVFF. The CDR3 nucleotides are TGTGCCAGCAGCCCCCACTCGGGGGGAGAAGTGTTTTTT.

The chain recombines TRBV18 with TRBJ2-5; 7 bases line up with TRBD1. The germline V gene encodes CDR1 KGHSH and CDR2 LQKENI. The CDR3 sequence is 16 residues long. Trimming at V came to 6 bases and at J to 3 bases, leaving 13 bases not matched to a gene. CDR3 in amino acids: CASSPSWDSAKETQYF. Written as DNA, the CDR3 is TGTGCCAGCTCGCCCTCTTGGGACAGCGCCAAAGAGACCCAGTACTTC.

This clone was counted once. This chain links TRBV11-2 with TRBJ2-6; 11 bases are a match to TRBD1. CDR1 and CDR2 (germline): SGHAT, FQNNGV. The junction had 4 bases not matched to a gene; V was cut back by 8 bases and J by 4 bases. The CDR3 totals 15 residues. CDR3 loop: CASGQGAEGANVLTF. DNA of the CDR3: TGTGCCAGCGGACAGGGGGCGGAAGGGGCCAACGTCCTGACTTTC.

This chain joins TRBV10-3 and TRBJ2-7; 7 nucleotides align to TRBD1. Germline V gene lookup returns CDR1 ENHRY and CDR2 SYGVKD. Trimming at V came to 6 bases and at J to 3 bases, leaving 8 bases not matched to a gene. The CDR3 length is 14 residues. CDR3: CAISVGTANYEQYF. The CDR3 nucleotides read TGTGCCATCAGCGTAGGGACAGCGAACTACGAGCAGTACTTC.

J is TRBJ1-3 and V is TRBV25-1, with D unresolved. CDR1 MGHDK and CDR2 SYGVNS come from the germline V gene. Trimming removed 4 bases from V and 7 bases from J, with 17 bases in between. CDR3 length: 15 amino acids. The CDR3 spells CASSGESGDLNTIYF. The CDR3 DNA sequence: TGTGCCAGCAGTGGAGAATCGGGAGATCTCAACACCATATATTTT.

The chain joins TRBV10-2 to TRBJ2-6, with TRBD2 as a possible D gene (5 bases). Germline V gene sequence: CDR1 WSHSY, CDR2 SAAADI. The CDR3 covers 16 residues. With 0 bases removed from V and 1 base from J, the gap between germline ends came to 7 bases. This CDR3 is CASSESGLSGANVLTF. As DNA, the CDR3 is TGCGCCAGCAGTGAGTCTGGACTGTCTGGGGCCAACGTCCTGACTTTC.

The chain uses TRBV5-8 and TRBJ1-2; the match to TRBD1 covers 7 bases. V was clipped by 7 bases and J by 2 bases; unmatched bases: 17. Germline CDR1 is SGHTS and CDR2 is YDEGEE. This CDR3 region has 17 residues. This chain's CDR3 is CASGGEGGASGNYGYTF. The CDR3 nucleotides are TGTGCCAGCGGAGGGGAAGGGGGCGCGAGTGGAAACTATGGCTACACCTTC.

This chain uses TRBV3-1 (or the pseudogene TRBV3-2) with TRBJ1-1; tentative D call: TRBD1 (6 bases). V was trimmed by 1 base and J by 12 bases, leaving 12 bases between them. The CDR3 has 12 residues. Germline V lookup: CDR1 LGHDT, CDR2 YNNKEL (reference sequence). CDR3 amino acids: CASSQGGGVSFF. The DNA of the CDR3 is TGTGCCAGCAGCCAAGGAGGGGGGGTGTCTTTCTTT.

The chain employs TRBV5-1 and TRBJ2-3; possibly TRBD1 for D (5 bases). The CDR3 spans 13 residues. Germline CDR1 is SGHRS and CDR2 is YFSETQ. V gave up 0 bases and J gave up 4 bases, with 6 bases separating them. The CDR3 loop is CASSLEGSDTQYF. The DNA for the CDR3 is TGCGCCAGCAGCTTGGAGGGGTCAGATACGCAGTATTTT.

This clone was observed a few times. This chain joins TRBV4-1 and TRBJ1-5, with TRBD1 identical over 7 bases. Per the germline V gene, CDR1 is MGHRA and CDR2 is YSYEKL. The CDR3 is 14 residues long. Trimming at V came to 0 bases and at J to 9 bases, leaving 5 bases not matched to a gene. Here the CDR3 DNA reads TGCGCCAGCAGCCAAGATGCGGCAGGGGGGCCCCAGCATTTT. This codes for CASSQDAAGGPQHF.

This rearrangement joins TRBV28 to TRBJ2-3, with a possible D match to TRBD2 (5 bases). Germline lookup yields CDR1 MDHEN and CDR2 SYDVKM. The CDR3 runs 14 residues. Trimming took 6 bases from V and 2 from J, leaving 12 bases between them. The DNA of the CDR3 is TGTGCCAGCAGCTCCGGGAAACTCACAGATACGCAGTATTTT. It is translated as CASSSGKLTDTQYF.

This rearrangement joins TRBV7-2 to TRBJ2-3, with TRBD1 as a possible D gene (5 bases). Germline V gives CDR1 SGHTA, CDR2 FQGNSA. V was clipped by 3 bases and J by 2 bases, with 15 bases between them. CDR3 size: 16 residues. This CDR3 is CASSLGNQGFTDTQYF. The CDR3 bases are TGTGCCAGCAGCTTGGGGAACCAGGGCTTCACAGATACGCAGTATTTT.

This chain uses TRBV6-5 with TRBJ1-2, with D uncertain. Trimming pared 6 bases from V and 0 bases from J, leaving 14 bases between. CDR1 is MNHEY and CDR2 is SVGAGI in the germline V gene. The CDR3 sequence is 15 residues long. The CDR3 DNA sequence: TGTGCCAGCAGCGAGGGCCAGAGGGCTAACTATGGCTACACCTTC. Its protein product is CASSEGQRANYGYTF.

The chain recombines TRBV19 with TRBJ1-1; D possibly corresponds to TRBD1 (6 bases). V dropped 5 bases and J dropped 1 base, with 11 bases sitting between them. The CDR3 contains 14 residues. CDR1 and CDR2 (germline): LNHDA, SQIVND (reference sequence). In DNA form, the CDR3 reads TGTGCCAGTAGTGTGATACAGGGGAACACTGAAGCTTTCTTT. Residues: CASSVIQGNTEAFF.

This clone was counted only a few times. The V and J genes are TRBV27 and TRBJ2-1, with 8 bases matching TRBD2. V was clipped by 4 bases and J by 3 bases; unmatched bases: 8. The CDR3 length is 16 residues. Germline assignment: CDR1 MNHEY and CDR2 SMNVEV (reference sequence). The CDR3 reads CASSSGTRGFYNEQFF. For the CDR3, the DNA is TGTGCCAGCAGTTCCGGGACTAGGGGGTTCTACAATGAGCAGTTCTTC.

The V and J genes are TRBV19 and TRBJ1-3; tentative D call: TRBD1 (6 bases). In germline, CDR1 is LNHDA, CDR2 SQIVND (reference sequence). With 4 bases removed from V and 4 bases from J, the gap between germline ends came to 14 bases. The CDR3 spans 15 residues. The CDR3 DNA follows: TGTGCCAGTAGTAATAACAGGGTCGCGGGAAACACCATATATTTT. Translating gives CASSNNRVAGNTIYF.

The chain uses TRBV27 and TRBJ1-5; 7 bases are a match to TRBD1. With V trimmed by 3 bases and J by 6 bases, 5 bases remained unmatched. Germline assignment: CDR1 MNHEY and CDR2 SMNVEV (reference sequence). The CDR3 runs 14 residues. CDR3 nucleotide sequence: TGTGCCAGCAGTTTGAGACAGGGCAGTCAGCCCCAGCATTTT. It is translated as CASSLRQGSQPQHF.

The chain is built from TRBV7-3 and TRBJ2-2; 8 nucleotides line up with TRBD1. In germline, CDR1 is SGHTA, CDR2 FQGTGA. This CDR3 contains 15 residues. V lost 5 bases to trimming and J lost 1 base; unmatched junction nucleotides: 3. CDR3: CASSKTGVNTGELFF. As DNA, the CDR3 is TGTGCCAGCAGCAAGACAGGGGTGAACACCGGGGAGCTGTTTTTT.

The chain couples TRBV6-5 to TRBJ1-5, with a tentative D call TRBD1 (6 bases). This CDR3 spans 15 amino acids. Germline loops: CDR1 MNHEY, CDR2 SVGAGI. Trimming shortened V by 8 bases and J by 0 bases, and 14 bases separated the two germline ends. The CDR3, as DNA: TGTGCCAGCGGGGAACAGGGACGTAGCAATCAGCCCCAGCATTTT. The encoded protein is CASGEQGRSNQPQHF.

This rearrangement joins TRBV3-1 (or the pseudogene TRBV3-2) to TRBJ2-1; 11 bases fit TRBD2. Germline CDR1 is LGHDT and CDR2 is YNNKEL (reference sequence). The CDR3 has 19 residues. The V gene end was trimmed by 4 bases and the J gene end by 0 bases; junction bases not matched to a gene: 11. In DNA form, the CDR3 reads TGTGCCAGCAGCCGCGCCGGGACTAGCGGAATAAGCTCCTACAATGAGCAGTTCTTC. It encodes CASSRAGTSGISSYNEQFF.